Below are 15 T cell receptor beta chains sequenced from a single sample in a study of blood T cell repertoires in COVID-19. Repertoires were generated with immunoSEQ multiplex PCR, while TCRdb's copy carries only in-frame clones and drops some. The data hold 80,000 to 100,000 clones, with approximately 86% observed a single time. Sequenced: peripheral blood. The receptors originated from a woman older than 75 in a cohort sampled during active or convalescent COVID-19.

This chain uses TRBV28 with TRBJ1-2; 8 positions agree with TRBD1. V dropped 7 bases and J dropped 5; count of bases not matched to a gene: 6. The CDR3 is made up of 13 amino acids. Per the germline V gene, CDR1 is MDHEN and CDR2 is SYDVKM. CDR3 bases: TGTGCCAGCAAACCAGGGGGCATTTATGGCTACACCTTC. It specifies CASKPGGIYGYTF.

The chain links TRBV18 to TRBJ2-5; 9 positions agree with TRBD1. This CDR3 region has 15 residues. Looked up from germline, CDR1 is KGHSH and CDR2 is LQKENI. The V segment lost 0 bases and the J segment 6 bases; nucleotides outside the gene matches: 5. CDR3 in amino acids: CASSPPYRGPKTQYF. In DNA, the CDR3 is TGTGCCAGCTCACCACCTTACAGGGGGCCGAAGACCCAGTACTTC.

The J gene is TRBJ1-3, the V gene TRBV5-1; D remains ambiguous. V was trimmed by 4 bases and J by 3 bases, leaving 11 bases between them. Per the germline V gene, CDR1 is SGHRS and CDR2 is YFSETQ. The CDR3 contains 14 residues. As DNA, the CDR3 is TGCGCCAGCAGCCCTGGCGGGGTTGGAAACACCATATATTTT. This gives the protein CASSPGGVGNTIYF. The variable domain in full, with the rest retrieved from reference TRBV5-1 and TRBJ1-3, is KAGVTQTPRYLIKTRGQQVTLSCSPISGHRSVSWYQQTPGQGLQFLFEYFSETQRNKGNFPGRFSGRQFSNSRSEMNVSTLELGDSALYLCASSPGGVGNTIYFGEGSWLTVV.

J is TRBJ1-6 and V is TRBV27; no clear D. Germline V lookup: CDR1 MNHEY, CDR2 SMNVEV (reference sequence). This CDR3 comprises 15 residues. V lost 7 bases and J lost 3, with 13 bases in between. The CDR3: CASTHSRDYNSPLHF. CDR3 nucleotide sequence: TGTGCCAGCACCCACTCCCGGGACTATAATTCACCCCTCCACTTT.

This rearrangement joins TRBV9 to TRBJ1-2; 8 bases map to TRBD1. The germline V gene has CDR1 SGDLS and CDR2 YYNGEE. The CDR3 runs to 15 residues. Unmatched junction bases numbered 8, after V lost 0 bases and J lost 7 bases. The CDR3 region has the DNA TGTGCCAGCAGCGTAGAGGGGCAGGGGGCGCTTGGCTACACCTTC. Translating gives CASSVEGQGALGYTF.

The chain recombines TRBV9 with TRBJ2-1; TRBD2 is a possible D gene (5 bases). The CDR3 has 15 residues. Trimming removed 3 bases from V and 7 bases from J, with 17 bases in between. CDR1 SGDLS and CDR2 YYNGEE come from the germline V gene. The CDR3 loop reads CASSGLRERKNEQFF. The DNA of the CDR3 is TGTGCCAGCAGCGGGCTTAGGGAGCGGAAAAATGAGCAGTTCTTC. The full variable domain, with the rest looked up from reference TRBV9 and TRBJ2-1, is DSGVTQTPKHLITATGQRVTLRCSPRSGDLSVYWYQQSLDQGLQFLIQYYNGEERAKGNILERFSAQQFPDLHSELNLSSLELGDSALYFCASSGLRERKNEQFFGPGTRLTVL.

The chain couples TRBV21-1 to TRBJ1-2. TRBV21-1 constitutes a pseudogene. The CDR3 is 13 amino acids. CDR3 coding DNA: TGTGCCAGCCTCGGAGACCGGGGTCCTGGCTACACCTTC. Protein: CASLGDRGPGYTF.

The sample holds one count of this clone. This chain uses TRBV3-1 (or the pseudogene TRBV3-2) with TRBJ2-5; D unresolved. V was cut by 0 bases and J by 10 bases, with 12 bases left in between. Germline CDR1 and CDR2: LGHDT and YNNKEL (reference sequence). This CDR3 has 13 residues. This CDR3 reads CASSQEVGTGQYF. The CDR3 bases are TGTGCCAGCAGCCAAGAGGTTGGAACGGGCCAGTACTTC.

The rearrangement links TRBV7-2 to TRBJ2-1; 9 bases are shared with TRBD2. Germline V gene lookup returns CDR1 SGHTA and CDR2 FQGNSA. The CDR3 runs to 15 residues. With 5 bases clipped from V and 2 bases from J, the junction kept 4 bases outside the gene matches. The CDR3 DNA sequence: TGTGCCAGCAGCGTCGGACTAGCGACCTACAATGAGCAGTTCTTC. Amino acid sequence: CASSVGLATYNEQFF.

This clone was counted many times. The genes are TRBV6-5 and TRBJ2-1, with 9 bases that match TRBD2. The junction had 3 bases not matched to a gene; V was cut back by 6 bases and J by 3 bases. The CDR3 sequence is 14 residues long. CDR1 MNHEY and CDR2 SVGAGI come from the germline V gene. Here the CDR3 DNA reads TGTGCCAGCAGGGATAGCGGGAGCTACAATGAGCAGTTCTTC. Translating gives CASRDSGSYNEQFF.

The genes are TRBV30 and TRBJ1-3; 8 bases align to TRBD1. This CDR3 is 13 amino acids long. Germline loops: CDR1 GTSNPN, CDR2 SVGIG (reference sequence). Germline trimming cut 3 bases from V and 4 bases from J; bases unmatched to any gene: 2. The CDR3 loop reads CAWSRGLGNTIYF. Here the CDR3 DNA reads TGTGCCTGGAGCAGGGGGCTGGGAAACACCATATATTTT.

The genes are TRBV25-1 and TRBJ2-1, with 8 bases that match TRBD2. Losses at the gene ends were 10 bases for V and 12 bases for J; bases not matched to a gene: 11. The CDR3 is 12 amino acids. Germline lookup yields CDR1 MGHDK and CDR2 SYGVNS. The CDR3 protein is CAISREVDGQFF. The CDR3, as DNA: TGTGCCATCTCGCGGGAGGTCGACGGGCAGTTCTTC.

The chain is built from TRBV5-6 and TRBJ1-5, with TRBD1 identical over 12 bases. Germline V gene sequence: CDR1 SGHDT, CDR2 YYEEEE. The CDR3 extends over 16 amino acids. The ends lost 1 base at V and 7 bases at J; junction bases unmatched: 6. The CDR3 loop reads CASSLTGQGAQQPQHF. The CDR3 DNA reads TGTGCCAGCAGCTTGACGGGACAGGGGGCGCAGCAGCCCCAGCATTTT.

The chain links TRBV18 to TRBJ1-3; TRBD1 matches 8 bases. The germline V gene has CDR1 KGHSH and CDR2 LQKENI. This CDR3 is 15 amino acids long. V dropped 3 bases and J dropped 2; count of bases not matched to a gene: 3. CDR3: CASSPLQGAGNTIYF. Written as DNA, the CDR3 is TGTGCCAGCTCACCTCTACAGGGGGCTGGAAACACCATATATTTT.

This chain uses TRBV11-1 with TRBJ2-1, with D perhaps TRBD1 (7 bases). V lost 3 bases and J lost 3, with 12 bases in between. CDR1 SGHAT and CDR2 FQDESV come from the germline V gene (reference sequence). CDR3 size: 15 residues. The CDR3 reads CASSFAGTDYNEQFF. The CDR3 DNA sequence: TGTGCCAGCAGCTTTGCGGGGACAGACTACAATGAGCAGTTCTTC.